This T cell receptor (beta chain) was captured in a study of monozygotic twins with inflammatory bowel disease. The total RNA came straight from whole blood, and T cells were not sorted beforehand. Every TCR library drew on around 3,400 ng of total RNA. From the 5' RACE reads, TCRdb lists one entry per CDR3 protein and no DNA. Reported are 200,000 to 250,000 distinct CDR3 sequences; the ten largest clones contain roughly 7.1%. The CDR3 has 13 residues. The study's findings and limits: The inverse Simpson measure of TCRbeta diversity was lower in IBD patients than in healthy co-twins.

Concerning this clonotype itself: Its specificity is unknown.

The chain has TRBV12-3 or TRBV12-4 and TRBJ1-5. The receptor's source is a human donor with ulcerative colitis or Crohn's disease, or a healthy co-twin of an affected twin (not recorded which). What was sequenced was blood. This CDR3 is CASSFGGSQPQHF.